This T cell receptor (beta chain) appears in the sequencing data of a study of T cell responses to AZD1222 COVID-19 vaccine. The CDR3 runs to 15 residues. In germline, CDR1 is MGHDK, CDR2 SYGVNS. Trimming shortened V by 4 bases and J by 7 bases, and 16 bases separated the two germline ends. Only in-frame clones appear in the TCRdb table, and some are missing; sequencing was by immunoSEQ multiplex PCR. Among 110,000 to 150,000 clones listed, around 90% were seen once. This clone was counted only a few times. This sequence joins TRBV25-1 and TRBJ1-4; tentatively, D is TRBD1 (5 bases). This material consisted of peripheral blood, taken on day 0 of AZD1222 vaccination. This clonotype was sampled from an adult in good health. CDR3 nucleotides: TGTGCCAGCAGTGTGGGACGGATGAGGAGTGAAAAACTGTTTTTT. Its translation: CASSVGRMRSEKLFF.